This T cell receptor (beta chain) originates from a study of blood T cell repertoires in COVID-19. At the level of the study: Acute and convalescent COVID-19 samples came from the United States, Italy and Spain. The analysed material was cDNA or gDNA that came from T cells, B-cell-depleted T cells, or PBMCs.

The CDR3 contains 15 residues. Germline V gene sequence: CDR1 MNHEY, CDR2 SMNVEV (reference sequence). Deletions cut 6 bases from V and 6 bases from J, with 20 bases between. Original analysis: Amplification with reference gene primers provided the estimates of nucleated cell counts. The assay was immunoSEQ multiplex PCR, and TCRdb's table has in-frame clones only and misses some. V, J and clone size were drawn from that table, and D and trimming were deduced from the DNA. The sample lists 53,000 or so clones; about nine tenths were seen once. The chain uses TRBV27 and TRBJ1-2; TRBD1 is a possible D gene (5 bases). The sequencing sample was made of peripheral blood. The receptor comes from an elderly man with acute or convalescent COVID-19. The CDR3 region is CASSPWGRATDGYTF. CDR3 coding DNA: TGTGCCAGCAGCCCATGGGGGAGGGCAACAGATGGCTACACCTTC.